Each of the 20 T cell receptor beta chains below was sequenced from the same sample in a study of graft-versus-host responses after intestinal transplantation. Their recognized antigens are unknown. Method: immunoSEQ multiplex PCR; TCRdb's copy keeps in-frame clones and lacks some. The profile shows about 94,000 clones, more than 85% of them singletons. This material consisted of unstimulated CD8+ T cells sorted from spleen or lymph node cells, taken before intestinal transplant. These receptors were obtained from a human donor who received an intestinal transplant.

In its sample, this clone was seen a few times. The CDR3 loop reads CASSLDRDPHYEQYF. The CDR3 DNA reads as TGTGCCAGCAGCTTGGATCGCGATCCTCACTACGAGCAGTACTTC. The chain carries TRBV5-6 and TRBJ2-7; D is unresolved. Looked up from germline, CDR1 is SGHDT and CDR2 is YYEEEE. V gave up 0 bases and J gave up 3 bases, with 13 bases separating them. CDR3 length: 15 residues. The full variable domain, completed using reference TRBV5-6 and TRBJ2-7, is DAGVTQSPTHLIKTRGQQVTLRCSPKSGHDTVSWYQQALGQGPQFIFQYYEEEERQRGNFPDRFSGHQFPNYSSELNVNALLLGDSALYLCASSLDRDPHYEQYFGPGTRLTVT.

The chain employs TRBV6-6 and TRBJ1-2; no clear D. The CDR3 is made up of 15 amino acids. Trimming stripped 6 bases from V and 4 bases from J, with 18 bases between. Per the germline V gene, CDR1 is MNHNY and CDR2 is SVGAGI (reference sequence). For the CDR3, the DNA is TGTGCCAGCAGCCTACTAGCTAGACTAAGCTATGGCTACACCTTC. This codes for CASSLLARLSYGYTF.

V and J are TRBV7-3 and TRBJ2-1, with a weak D call TRBD2 (6 bases). V dropped 5 bases and J dropped 9 bases, with 14 bases sitting between them. Per the germline V gene, CDR1 is SGHTA and CDR2 is FQGTGA. The CDR3 length is 13 residues. CDR3 loop: CASSPSPGGEQFF. CDR3 DNA: TGTGCCAGCAGCCCGAGCCCCGGGGGTGAGCAGTTCTTC.

The gene calls are TRBV27 and TRBJ2-7; maybe TRBD1 (5 bases). Trimming removed 2 bases from V and 7 bases from J, with 9 bases in between. The CDR3 has 12 amino acids. Germline CDR1 MNHEY, CDR2 SMNVEV (reference sequence). CDR3 DNA: TGTGCCAGCAGTTTACCGTCAGGGGAGCAGTACTTC. Translating gives CASSLPSGEQYF.

Here the CDR3 DNA reads TGTGCCAGCAGCCCATTGGGGAGATACACAGATACGCAGTATTTT. Protein product: CASSPLGRYTDTQYF. The chain is built from TRBV6-6 and TRBJ2-3; perhaps TRBD2 as D (5 bases). The germline CDR1 and CDR2 sequences are MNHNY and SVGAGI (reference sequence). The CDR3 spans 15 residues. V lost 6 bases and J lost 2, with 15 bases in between.

The chain combines TRBV5-5 with TRBJ1-4; possibly TRBD1 for D (6 bases). The CDR3 length is 14 residues. The V gene's germline CDR1 is SGHKS and CDR2 YYEKEE (reference sequence). The germline V and J ends were trimmed by 1 base and 7 bases, with 11 bases remaining between them. The CDR3 protein is CASSLRGEGEKLFF. CDR3 sequence (DNA): TGTGCCAGCAGCTTGAGGGGGGAGGGTGAAAAACTGTTTTTT.

This clone was detected only a few times. The V call is TRBV27, the J call TRBJ2-5; tentatively, D is TRBD2 (6 bases). CDR3 length: 14 residues. V was shortened by 3 bases and J by 4 bases, with 12 bases between the two germline ends. From germline, CDR1 is MNHEY and CDR2 SMNVEV (reference sequence). The CDR3 coding sequence is TGTGCCAGCAGTTTGGGGCTGGGGGGAGAGACCCAGTACTTC. Translation gives CASSLGLGGETQYF.

This chain links TRBV19 with TRBJ1-1; the match to TRBD1 covers 9 bases. Germline V gives CDR1 LNHDA, CDR2 SQIVND (reference sequence). The CDR3 loop spans 14 amino acids. With V trimmed by 3 bases and J by 4 bases, 3 bases remained unmatched. CDR3 DNA: TGTGCCAGTAGTATCAGGACAGGGGTCACTGAAGCTTTCTTT. Protein product: CASSIRTGVTEAFF.

The chain links TRBV4-3 to TRBJ2-2; 10 bases align to TRBD2. The CDR3 covers 16 residues. V trimming: 1 base; J trimming: 7 bases; junction bases outside the gene matches: 6. In germline, CDR1 is LGHNA, CDR2 YSLEER. The CDR3 loop is CASSQAAGGLGGELFF. CDR3 coding DNA: TGCGCCAGCAGCCAAGCAGCGGGGGGGCTCGGCGGGGAGCTGTTTTTT.

The genes are TRBV19 and TRBJ2-7; D gene unclear. The V end lost 3 bases, the J end lost 0 bases, and 6 bases lay between the germline ends. The CDR3 runs to 13 residues. Germline CDR1 and CDR2: LNHDA and SQIVND (reference sequence). The CDR3 reads CASSMFLSYEQYF. In nucleotides, the CDR3 is TGTGCCAGTAGTATGTTTCTCTCCTACGAGCAGTACTTC.

This chain links TRBV21-1 with TRBJ2-4; the DNA was not compared with TRBD1, the D call given in the table. TRBV21-1 has pseudogene status. CDR3 length: 15 amino acids. This CDR3 reads CASGRQGLAKNIQYF. CDR3 coding DNA: TGTGCCAGCGGAAGACAAGGCCTAGCCAAAAACATTCAGTACTTC.

The chain links TRBV30 to TRBJ1-3; no clear D gene. The CDR3 runs to 13 residues. V gave up 4 bases and J gave up 0 bases, with 7 bases separating them. Germline V gene lookup returns CDR1 GTSNPN and CDR2 SVGIG (reference sequence). CDR3 DNA sequence: TGTGCCTGGACCGGTGGCTCTGGAAACACCATATATTTT. Translation: CAWTGGSGNTIYF.

The gene calls are TRBV6-5 and TRBJ2-1; perhaps TRBD2 as D (5 bases). CDR3 size: 15 residues. Trimming removed 5 bases at V and 0 bases at J, with 11 bases between. Germline lookup yields CDR1 MNHEY and CDR2 SVGAGI. The CDR3 reads CASSKDSPSYNEQFF. The CDR3 nucleotides read TGTGCCAGCAGTAAGGACTCGCCCTCCTACAATGAGCAGTTCTTC.

This clone was counted once. The chain employs TRBV7-9 and TRBJ2-7; the match to TRBD2 covers 10 bases. Unmatched junction bases numbered 17, after V lost 5 bases and J lost 4 bases. Germline values: CDR1 SEHNR, CDR2 FQNEAQ (reference sequence). This CDR3 contains 18 residues. Here the CDR3 reads CASSPPASLAGVWYEQYF. The CDR3 nucleotides read TGTGCCAGCAGCCCCCCAGCTTCCCTAGCGGGAGTTTGGTACGAGCAGTACTTC.

This chain links TRBV25-1 with TRBJ2-5; a weak D match, TRBD1 (5 bases). Germline lookup yields CDR1 MGHDK and CDR2 SYGVNS. V was trimmed by 4 bases and J by 5 bases, leaving 14 bases between them. The length of the CDR3 is 14 residues. The CDR3 DNA is TGTGCCAGCAGTGCCTTCCAGGGTCAGGAGACCCAGTACTTC. Translated, it gives CASSAFQGQETQYF.

The J gene is TRBJ1-5, the V gene TRBV4-1, with TRBD1 matching over 8 bases. Germline CDR1 and CDR2: MGHRA and YSYEKL. Unmatched junction bases numbered 4, after V lost 5 bases and J lost 1 base. The CDR3 has 15 amino acids. This chain's CDR3 is CASSIRTGSNQPQHF. The CDR3 DNA reads TGCGCCAGCAGCATCCGGACAGGGAGCAATCAGCCCCAGCATTTT.

V is TRBV4-1 and J is TRBJ2-5; TRBD1 agrees at 7 bases. The end of the DNA fits TRBJ2-7 better, so the J call may be wrong. CDR1 MGHRA and CDR2 YSYEKL come from the germline V gene. CDR3 length: 15 residues. The CDR3 sequence is CASSEIKGTAYEQYF. CDR3 bases: TGCGCCAGCAGCGAAATTAAGGGGACAGCCTACGAGCAGTACTTC.

The chain joins TRBV6-1 to TRBJ2-7, with D maybe TRBD2 (6 bases). From germline, CDR1 is MNHNS and CDR2 SASEGT. Trimming took 0 bases from V and 3 from J, leaving 15 bases between them. CDR3 length: 16 amino acids. This CDR3 reads CASSEALGGRFYEQYF. CDR3 DNA: TGTGCCAGCAGTGAAGCGCTCGGGGGAAGATTCTACGAGCAGTACTTC.

This chain uses TRBV18 with TRBJ2-7, with a weak D call TRBD1 (6 bases). Germline values: CDR1 KGHSH, CDR2 LQKENI. Trimming took 2 bases from V and 0 from J, leaving 11 bases between them. This CDR3 comprises 15 residues. The CDR3 region has the DNA TGTGCCAGCTCACCAAGGGGGACCGCCTCCTACGAGCAGTACTTC. Amino acids: CASSPRGTASYEQYF.

As for this clone: At one boundary the junction diverges from the germline segment, which might be a read error. The chain couples TRBV13 to TRBJ2-7; the match to TRBD1 covers 10 bases. CDR1 is PRHDT, CDR2 FYEKMQ, per germline (reference sequence). The CDR3 totals 14 residues. CDR3 residues: CASSSRDRGNERYF. CDR3 coding DNA: TGTGCCAGCAGCTCCCGGGACAGGGGAAACGAGCGGTACTTC.